The 31 T cell receptor beta chains listed next were all sequenced from one sample in a study of PD-1 blockade in mismatch repair-deficient tumors. TCRdb keeps only in-frame clones here, not all; method: immunoSEQ multiplex PCR. The sample contains roughly 130,000 clones, roughly 86% of which appear only once. This specimen consisted of peripheral blood, obtained 70 to 73 weeks after starting pembrolizumab. The receptors shown here come from an adult with mismatch repair-deficient cancer.

In its sample, this clone ranks as medium-sized. This chain links TRBV27 with TRBJ1-1; D gene unclear. The CDR3 is made up of 13 amino acids. V lost 0 bases and J lost 11, with 13 bases in between. Germline assignment: CDR1 MNHEY and CDR2 SMNVEV (reference sequence). CDR3 amino acids: CASSLSFSALAFF. CDR3 in DNA: TGTGCCAGCAGTTTATCGTTTTCTGCGTTGGCTTTCTTT.

The chain has TRBV4-3 and TRBJ2-7, with TRBD1 as a possible D gene (6 bases). CDR1 is LGHNA and CDR2 is YSLEER in the germline V gene. The V gene lost 1 base and the J gene lost 3 bases, with 10 bases spanning the gap. This CDR3 comprises 14 residues. CDR3 sequence reads: CASSQATGFYEQYF. The CDR3 nucleotides read TGCGCCAGCAGCCAAGCGACAGGCTTCTACGAGCAGTACTTC.

The chain employs TRBV5-1 and TRBJ2-1; the match to TRBD2 covers 7 bases. The CDR3 extends over 15 amino acids. CDR1 SGHRS and CDR2 YFSETQ come from the germline V gene. The V gene end was trimmed by 2 bases and the J gene end by 2 bases; junction bases not matched to a gene: 4. Here the CDR3 DNA reads TGCGCCAGCAGCTTTTCCGGGACTACCTACAATGAGCAGTTCTTC. Amino acid sequence: CASSFSGTTYNEQFF. The full variable domain, with the rest looked up from reference TRBV5-1 and TRBJ2-1, is KAGVTQTPRYLIKTRGQQVTLSCSPISGHRSVSWYQQTPGQGLQFLFEYFSETQRNKGNFPGRFSGRQFSNSRSEMNVSTLELGDSALYLCASSFSGTTYNEQFFGPGTRLTVL.

The J gene is TRBJ2-2, the V gene TRBV27; D perhaps matches TRBD2 (5 bases). Trimming stripped 5 bases from V and 0 bases from J, with 16 bases between. Germline V gives CDR1 MNHEY, CDR2 SMNVEV (reference sequence). CDR3 length: 17 amino acids. This chain's CDR3 is CASSPRLLGANTGELFF. DNA for the CDR3: TGTGCCAGCAGTCCCCGCCTACTAGGAGCGAACACCGGGGAGCTGTTTTTT.

The rearrangement links TRBV6-4 to TRBJ2-3; no clear D gene. The CDR3 covers 17 residues. V lost 0 bases, J lost 0 bases, and 13 bases lay in between. Looked up from germline, CDR1 is MRHNA and CDR2 is SNTAGT. CDR3 nucleotide sequence: TGTGCCAGCAGTGACTCATCGGTCTTCACTAGCACAGATACGCAGTATTTT. It specifies CASSDSSVFTSTDTQYF.

The chain carries TRBV7-9 and TRBJ1-3; 9 bases line up with TRBD1. CDR1 SEHNR and CDR2 FQNEAQ come from the germline V gene (reference sequence). There are 16 residues in the CDR3. V lost 2 bases and J lost 4; bases outside the gene matches: 6. This CDR3 is CASSLRDRVAGNTIYF. DNA for the CDR3: TGTGCCAGCAGCTTAAGGGACAGGGTCGCCGGAAACACCATATATTTT.

This chain connects TRBV5-5 to TRBJ2-7; D unclear. V was pared by 2 bases and J by 3 bases, with 3 bases between. The germline CDR1 and CDR2 sequences are SGHKS and YYEKEE (reference sequence). The CDR3 is 11 amino acids. Written as DNA, the CDR3 is TGTGCCAGCAGCTTTAGCTACGAGCAGTACTTC. This gives the protein CASSFSYEQYF.

The chain has TRBV4-2 and TRBJ2-2, with 8 bases fitting TRBD2. From germline, CDR1 is LGHNA and CDR2 YNFKEQ. J was trimmed by 0 bases and V by 4 bases; bases with no gene match: 4. The CDR3 loop spans 16 amino acids. CDR3 sequence reads: CASSLRTSSNTGELFF. For the CDR3, the DNA is TGTGCCAGCAGCCTACGGACTAGCTCGAACACCGGGGAGCTGTTTTTT.

The V call is TRBV9, the J call TRBJ2-1, with 7 positions matching TRBD2. Per the germline V gene, CDR1 is SGDLS and CDR2 is YYNGEE. V shed 4 bases and J 8 bases; nucleotides not matched to a gene: 12. The CDR3 is 15 amino acids. The CDR3 protein is CASSPEGLVGDEQFF. The CDR3 nucleotides are TGTGCCAGCAGCCCAGAAGGACTAGTCGGCGATGAGCAGTTCTTC.

The chain joins TRBV28 to TRBJ2-7; a possible D gene is TRBD2 (6 bases). CDR3 length: 14 residues. The germline V gene encodes CDR1 MDHEN and CDR2 SYDVKM. Trimming cost V 3 bases and J 4 bases, with 13 bases left between them. The CDR3 sequence: CASSLERVRYEQYF. In nucleotides, the CDR3 is TGTGCCAGCAGTTTGGAGCGGGTGCGGTACGAGCAGTACTTC.

The V call is TRBV30, the J call TRBJ2-1; 8 bases align to TRBD2. Germline loops: CDR1 GTSNPN, CDR2 SVGIG (reference sequence). This CDR3 spans 17 amino acids. With 1 base clipped from V and 5 bases from J, the junction kept 13 bases outside the gene matches. CDR3 protein: CAWSAPPREGRNNEQFF. In nucleotides, the CDR3 is TGTGCCTGGAGTGCCCCCCCCCGGGAGGGCCGGAACAATGAGCAGTTCTTC. Full variable domain (rest looked up from reference TRBV30 and TRBJ2-1): SQTIHQWPATLVQPVGSPLSLECTVEGTSNPNLYWYRQAAGRGLQLLFYSVGIGQISSEVPQNLSASRPQDRQFILSSKKLLLSDSGFYLCAWSAPPREGRNNEQFFGPGTRLTVL.

The rearrangement uses TRBV6-5 and TRBJ2-5, with D perhaps given as TRBD1 or TRBD2 (5 bases each). The CDR3 sequence is 13 residues long. The germline CDR1 and CDR2 sequences are MNHEY and SVGAGI. The V gene lost 6 bases and the J gene lost 1 base, with 9 bases spanning the gap. The CDR3 is CASRGTGQETQYF. The CDR3 DNA is TGTGCCAGCAGAGGGACGGGCCAAGAGACCCAGTACTTC.

The chain combines TRBV5-1 with TRBJ2-7; D is uncertain. The V end was cut by 9 bases, the J end by 5 bases, with 27 bases between. Per the germline V gene, CDR1 is SGHRS and CDR2 is YFSETQ. The CDR3 is made up of 16 amino acids. CDR3 in amino acids: CATSPVEGITKNEQYF. The CDR3 bases are TGCGCCACCTCGCCAGTAGAAGGCATTACTAAGAACGAGCAGTACTTC.

This clone was picked up a small number of times. The genes are TRBV5-4 and TRBJ1-3; D gene uncertain. Trimming removed 6 bases from V and 0 bases from J, with 10 bases in between. The germline V gene has CDR1 SGHNT and CDR2 YYREEE (reference sequence). The CDR3 covers 14 residues. CDR3 coding DNA: TGTGCCAGCAAAGTGGGCCTCTCTGGAAACACCATATATTTT. This translates into CASKVGLSGNTIYF.

The genes are TRBV28 and TRBJ1-2, with a weak D call TRBD1 (6 bases). The CDR3 sequence is 13 residues long. The V gene lost 4 bases and the J gene lost 7 bases, with 13 bases spanning the gap. Germline CDR1 MDHEN, CDR2 SYDVKM. The CDR3 nucleotides are TGTGCCAGCAGTTCCTCCCAACAGGGTGGCTACACCTTC. It translates to CASSSSQQGGYTF.

The chain is built from TRBV4-3 and TRBJ2-7; D remains ambiguous. The CDR3 sequence is 15 residues long. The germline gives CDR1 LGHNA, CDR2 YSLEER. Trimming removed 4 bases at V and 2 bases at J, with 15 bases between. In DNA form, the CDR3 reads TGCGCCAGCAGCCCCAAGGTGGGCTCAGCCTACGAGCAGTACTTC. Encoded protein: CASSPKVGSAYEQYF.

This clone was counted once. V and J are TRBV7-2 and TRBJ2-3; D uncertain. The germline V and J ends were trimmed by 2 bases and 4 bases, with 10 bases remaining between them. This CDR3 region has 14 residues. From germline, CDR1 is SGHTA and CDR2 FQGNSA. The CDR3 region has the DNA TGTGCCAGCAGCTTAAACGTCCCCCCAGATACGCAGTATTTT. Translation gives CASSLNVPPDTQYF.

J is TRBJ2-6 and V is TRBV12-5; D uncertain. In germline, CDR1 is LGHNT, CDR2 FRNRAP. The CDR3 runs 19 residues. V was pared by 2 bases and J by 1 base, with 18 bases between. CDR3: CASGLSRLRSVSGANVLTF. The CDR3 DNA sequence: TGTGCTAGTGGTTTGTCCCGGCTCCGTTCTGTGTCTGGGGCCAACGTCCTGACTTTC.

CDR3 sequence (DNA): TGTGCCAGCAGCCAAGAGCAGTTCTTC. It specifies CASSQEQFF. This chain links TRBV3-1 (or the pseudogene TRBV3-2) with TRBJ2-1; D ambiguous. The germline CDR1 and CDR2 sequences are LGHDT and YNNKEL (reference sequence). The CDR3 has 9 residues. The ends were cut back, 0 bases at V and 12 bases at J, with 0 bases in the middle.

This clone was counted a single time. This chain uses TRBV2 with TRBJ2-2; maybe TRBD2 (5 bases). V dropped 0 bases and J dropped 3 bases, with 14 bases sitting between them. Germline CDR1 is SNHLY and CDR2 is FYNNEI. The CDR3 sequence is 17 residues long. The CDR3 sequence is CASSEASGFRDTGELFF. CDR3 in DNA: TGTGCCAGCAGTGAAGCCTCGGGGTTTCGGGACACCGGGGAGCTGTTTTTT. The whole variable domain, remainder taken from reference TRBV2 and TRBJ2-2, is EPEVTQTPSHQVTQMGQEVILRCVPISNHLYFYWYRQILGQKVEFLVSFYNNEISEKSEIFDDQFSVERPDGSNFTLKIRSTKLEDSAMYFCASSEASGFRDTGELFFGEGSRLTVL.

V gene TRBV7-3 combines with J gene TRBJ2-2; D ambiguous. Per germline, CDR1 SGHTA and CDR2 FQGTGA. CDR3 size: 17 residues. V lost 0 bases to trimming and J lost 5 bases, with 16 bases between them. The CDR3 region is CASSLTLGGPLTGELFF. CDR3 in DNA: TGTGCCAGCAGCTTAACGTTGGGCGGACCCCTGACCGGGGAGCTGTTTTTT.

The V gene is TRBV14, the J gene TRBJ2-3; unclear D gene. There are 13 residues in the CDR3. Trimming removed 5 bases from V and 2 bases from J, with 8 bases in between. Looked up from germline, CDR1 is SGHDN and CDR2 is FVKESK. The CDR3 loop reads CASSTDYTDTQYF. CDR3 sequence (DNA): TGTGCCAGCAGCACCGATTACACAGATACGCAGTATTTT.

The chain combines TRBV27 with TRBJ2-3; 15 bases fit TRBD2. This CDR3 contains 17 residues. CDR1 is MNHEY and CDR2 is SMNVEV in the germline V gene (reference sequence). J was trimmed by 3 bases and V by 1 base; bases with no gene match: 2. CDR3 nucleotide sequence: TGTGCCAGCAGTTTATGGGGACTAGCGGGAGGTACAGATACGCAGTATTTT. Its protein is CASSLWGLAGGTDTQYF.

The chain joins TRBV18 to TRBJ2-7, with a weak D call TRBD2 (6 bases). V shed 2 bases and J shed 6 bases, with 8 bases lying between them. CDR1 is KGHSH, CDR2 LQKENI, per germline. This CDR3 contains 12 residues. The DNA of the CDR3 is TGTGCCAGCTCACCAGGGGGACTCGAGCAGTACTTC. This encodes CASSPGGLEQYF.

The V call is TRBV15, the J call TRBJ2-1, with TRBD2 identical over 12 bases. The germline gives CDR1 LNHNV, CDR2 YYDKDF (reference sequence). V lost 7 bases, J lost 7 bases, and 8 bases stayed unmatched. CDR3 length: 15 residues. CDR3 residues: CATNPLAGGRNEQFF. The CDR3 DNA reads as TGTGCCACCAACCCACTAGCGGGAGGTAGGAATGAGCAGTTCTTC.

The chain employs TRBV19 and TRBJ2-1; perhaps TRBD2 as D (5 bases). V lost 2 bases, J lost 9 bases, and 11 bases lay in between. The CDR3 runs 13 residues. Looked up from germline, CDR1 is LNHDA and CDR2 is SQIVND (reference sequence). CDR3 bases: TGTGCCAGTAGTATAACTAGTGTGGCTGAGCAGTTCTTC. It encodes CASSITSVAEQFF.

The V gene is TRBV10-3, the J gene TRBJ2-7; no clear D. The CDR3 runs to 12 residues. V was cut by 3 bases and J by 6 bases, with 9 bases left in between. Germline V gene data show CDR1 as ENHRY and CDR2 as SYGVKD. CDR3 DNA sequence: TGTGCCATCAGTGAAGGCGGTCTCGAGCAGTACTTC. Translated: CAISEGGLEQYF.

This chain uses TRBV11-2 with TRBJ2-7, with D unresolved. Germline CDR1 and CDR2: SGHAT and FQNNGV. V was pared by 6 bases and J by 2 bases, with 17 bases between. This CDR3 is built from 15 residues. CDR3 residues: CASRRIGPKAYEQYF. In DNA, the CDR3 is TGTGCCAGCAGGAGGATCGGACCGAAAGCCTACGAGCAGTACTTC.

This rearrangement joins TRBV30 to TRBJ2-7; tentatively, D is TRBD2 (5 bases). Germline V gives CDR1 GTSNPN, CDR2 SVGIG (reference sequence). V shed 2 bases and J shed 3 bases, with 11 bases lying between them. The CDR3 runs to 13 residues. CDR3 nucleotide sequence: TGTGCCTGGAGTAGCGGCGTTCTCTACGAGCAGTACTTC. Translation gives CAWSSGVLYEQYF.

The chain is built from TRBV1 and TRBJ2-7. TRBV1 is labeled a pseudogene. The CDR3 spans 19 residues. CDR3 protein: CTSSASLRPLDMGRHEQYF. In DNA, the CDR3 is TGCACCAGCAGCGCAAGTCTGAGGCCCTTAGATATGGGAAGGCACGAGCAGTACTTC.

This chain uses TRBV7-6 with TRBJ1-5; D uncertain. This CDR3 comprises 13 residues. V was trimmed by 5 bases and J by 5 bases, leaving 10 bases between them. Per the germline V gene, CDR1 is SGHVS and CDR2 is FNYEAQ. The CDR3 DNA reads as TGTGCCAGCAGCCCTGACCAGTATCAGCCCCAGCATTTT. This sequence encodes CASSPDQYQPQHF.